This TCR beta chain was identified during a study of T cell responses to AZD1222 COVID-19 vaccine (dated by TCRdb to the early 2020s). For context, the study as a whole: AZD1222 recipients given second doses at about 4 weeks or at about 12 weeks were pooled, since spike-specific TCR depth and breadth were not found to differ between the two schedules. TCR sequencing was performed for roughly 250 trial participants, of whom some 200 were given two doses of AZD1222 and 26 were given two doses of MenACWY control vaccine. Trial participants were enrolled by age into subgroups of 18-55, 56-69 and 70-plus years, and approximately 150, 30 and 60 TCR-sequenced participants, respectively, were included in these subgroups. Summary of the overall study and its limitations: Because no samples from the day 14 peak response were available, repertoires could be characterized only after the peak T cell response. Spike-specific TCR breadth and depth rose significantly after two AZD1222 doses compared with day 0 and with MenACWY recipients. Epitopes outside the regions mutated in the B.1.351 and B.1.1.7 variants were reportedly recognized by nearly half of the unique spike-specific TCRs. In the small 56-69-year group, the increase in depth fell short of significance, most likely because of low power. Most participants were white British and females outnumbered males, and the authors suggested that clonal diversity may have been underestimated. Only six or seven AZD1222 recipients were SARS-CoV-2 seropositive at baseline, limiting conclusions about previously exposed vaccinees. CD4 TCRs associated with the vaccine covered the entire spike protein, and the dominant responses were in regions 160-218 and 743-854.

A distance of 12 bases separates the germline ends of V and J, which lose 3 bases and 6 bases respectively. CDR1 and CDR2 are read off the germline V gene (reference sequence) as GTSNPN and SVGIG. The CDR3 holds 12 amino acids from the cysteine to the phenylalanine. Kept here is only the CDR3 DNA, which spans 36 bases and is read in frame from base 1. Worth noting for this clone: The antigen it recognizes is unknown. Per-base qualities were not stored, and no clone one base away is much larger.

The CDR3 regions of human TCRbeta chains were analyzed by immunosequencing. The study's own analysis went as follows. TCRs in the repertoires were compared against a reference library of SARS-CoV-2-specific TCRs that had been generated with the MIRA antigen-specificity platform. Breadth was defined as the fraction of unique TCRs that were SARS-CoV-2-associated, and depth was defined as the fraction of total T cells that were SARS-CoV-2-associated. Using the MIRA data, each spike-specific TCR was mapped to the spike region that the TCR reacts to and placed in a CD4 or CD8 class. Log10-transformed breadth and depth values were compared by one-way ANOVA with Sidak's multiple comparisons tests. The immuneACCESS repertoire file appears here via TCRdb, limited to in-frame rearrangements. These files lack a portion of the clones; in checked studies, under half of the deficit traces to unresolved V genes, and the cause of the others is not known. The V and J calls and clone size were taken over from that table, and D and trimming were inferred from the DNA. Across this sample there are 80,000 to 100,000 clones, with approximately 90% seen only once. The top ten clones comprise about an eighth of the sample.

Explained via the paper, the time point label denotes: baseline before first vaccination. Samples from vaccinated people were obtained from the UK trials COV001 and COV002, which included a single-blind randomized controlled phase 2/3 trial of AZD1222 (ChAdOx1 nCoV-19) in healthy adults. For TCRbeta chain sequencing, PBMC samples from trial participants were taken at day 0 and at day 28 after the second dose. This clonotype was obtained from an adult in good health. The rearrangement combines TRBV30 with TRBJ2-7; the D gene could be either TRBD1 or TRBD2, each agreeing at 5 bases. Sequenced here: peripheral blood, sampled on day 0 of AZD1222 vaccination. The encoded CDR3 is CAWSRDEREQYF. Read as DNA, the sequence is TGTGCCTGGAGCCGGGACGAACGCGAGCAGTACTTC.